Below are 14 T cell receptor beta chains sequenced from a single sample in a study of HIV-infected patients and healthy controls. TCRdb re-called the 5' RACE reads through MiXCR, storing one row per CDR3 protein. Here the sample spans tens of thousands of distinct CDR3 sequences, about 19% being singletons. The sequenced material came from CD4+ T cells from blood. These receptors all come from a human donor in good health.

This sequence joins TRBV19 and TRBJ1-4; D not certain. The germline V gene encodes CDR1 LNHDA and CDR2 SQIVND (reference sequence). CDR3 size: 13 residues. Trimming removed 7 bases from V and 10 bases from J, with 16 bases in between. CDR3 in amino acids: CASNNAPGGKLFF. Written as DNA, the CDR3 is TGTGCCAGTAATAACGCCCCGGGAGGAAAACTGTTTTTT.

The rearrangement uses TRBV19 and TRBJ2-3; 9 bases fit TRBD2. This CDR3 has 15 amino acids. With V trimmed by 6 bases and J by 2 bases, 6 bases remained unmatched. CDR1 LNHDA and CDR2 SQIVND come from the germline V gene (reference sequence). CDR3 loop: CASRRLAANTDTQYF. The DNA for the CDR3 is TGTGCCAGTAGGAGACTAGCGGCTAACACAGATACGCAGTATTTT.

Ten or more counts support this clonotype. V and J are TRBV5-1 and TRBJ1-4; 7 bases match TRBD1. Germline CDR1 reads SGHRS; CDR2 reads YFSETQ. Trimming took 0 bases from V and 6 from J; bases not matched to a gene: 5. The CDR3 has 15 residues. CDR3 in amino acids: CASSLGDSLDEKLFF. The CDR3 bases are TGCGCCAGCAGCTTGGGGGACAGTTTGGATGAAAAACTGTTTTTT.

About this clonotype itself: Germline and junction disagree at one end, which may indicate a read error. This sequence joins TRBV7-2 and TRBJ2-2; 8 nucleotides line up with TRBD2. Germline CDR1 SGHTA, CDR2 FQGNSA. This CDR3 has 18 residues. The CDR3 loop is CASILTISTGTRARELFF. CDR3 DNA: TGTGCCAGCATCTTAACCATCTCAACCGGGACTAGGGCGCGGGAGCTGTTTTTT.

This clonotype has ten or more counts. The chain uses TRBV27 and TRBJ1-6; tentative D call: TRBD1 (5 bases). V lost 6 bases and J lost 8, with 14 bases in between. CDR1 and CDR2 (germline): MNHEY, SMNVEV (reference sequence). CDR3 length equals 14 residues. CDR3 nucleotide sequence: TGTGCCAGCAGAAACTCGGGGGAAGATTCACCCCTCCACTTT. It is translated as CASRNSGEDSPLHF.

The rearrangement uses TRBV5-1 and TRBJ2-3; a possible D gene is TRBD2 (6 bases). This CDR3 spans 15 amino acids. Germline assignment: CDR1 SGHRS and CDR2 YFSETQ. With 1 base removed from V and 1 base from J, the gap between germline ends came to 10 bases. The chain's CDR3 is CASSLQTGGTDTQYF. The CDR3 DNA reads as TGCGCCAGCAGCTTGCAGACGGGGGGCACAGATACGCAGTATTTT.

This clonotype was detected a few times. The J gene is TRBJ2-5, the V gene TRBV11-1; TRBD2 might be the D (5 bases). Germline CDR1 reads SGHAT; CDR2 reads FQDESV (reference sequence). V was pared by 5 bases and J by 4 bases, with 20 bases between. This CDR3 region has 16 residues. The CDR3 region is CASSRTEGGRGETQYF. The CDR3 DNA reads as TGTGCCAGCAGCCGCACCGAAGGTGGGAGAGGAGAGACCCAGTACTTC.

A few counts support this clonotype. The CDR3 nucleotides read TGCAGCGTTGATCAGGGATACAATGAGCAGTTCTTC. Translated: CSVDQGYNEQFF. The chain has TRBV29-1 and TRBJ2-1; a possible D gene is TRBD1 (5 bases). The length of the CDR3 is 12 residues. CDR1 and CDR2 (germline): SQVTM, ANQGSEA. The V end lost 3 bases, the J end lost 4 bases, and 7 bases lay between the germline ends.

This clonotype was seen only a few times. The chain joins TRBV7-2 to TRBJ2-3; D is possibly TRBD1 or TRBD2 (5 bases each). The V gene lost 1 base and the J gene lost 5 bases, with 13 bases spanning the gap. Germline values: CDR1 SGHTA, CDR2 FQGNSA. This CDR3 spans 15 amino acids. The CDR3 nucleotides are TGTGCCAGCAGCTTAGACGGGGCGCGAGGAGATACGCAGTATTTT. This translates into CASSLDGARGDTQYF.

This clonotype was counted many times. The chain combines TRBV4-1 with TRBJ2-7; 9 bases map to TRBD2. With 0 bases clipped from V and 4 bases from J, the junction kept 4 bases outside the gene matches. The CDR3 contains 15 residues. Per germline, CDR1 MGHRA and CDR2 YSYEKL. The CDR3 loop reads CASSQDPGLAYEQYF. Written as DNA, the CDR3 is TGCGCCAGCAGCCAAGATCCGGGACTAGCTTACGAGCAGTACTTC.

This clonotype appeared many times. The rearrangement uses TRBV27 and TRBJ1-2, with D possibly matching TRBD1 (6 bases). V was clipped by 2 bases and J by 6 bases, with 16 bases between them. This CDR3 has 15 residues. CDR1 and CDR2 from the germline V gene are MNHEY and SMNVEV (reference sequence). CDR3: CASSLRGRGSNGYTF. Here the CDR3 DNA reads TGTGCCAGCAGTTTAAGGGGCAGGGGATCGAATGGCTACACCTTC.

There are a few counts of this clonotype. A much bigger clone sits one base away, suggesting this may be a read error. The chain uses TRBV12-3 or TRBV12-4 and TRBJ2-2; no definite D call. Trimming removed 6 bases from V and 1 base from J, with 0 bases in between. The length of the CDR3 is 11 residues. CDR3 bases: TGTGCCAGCAGGAACACCGGGGAGCTGTTTTTT. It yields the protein CASRNTGELFF.

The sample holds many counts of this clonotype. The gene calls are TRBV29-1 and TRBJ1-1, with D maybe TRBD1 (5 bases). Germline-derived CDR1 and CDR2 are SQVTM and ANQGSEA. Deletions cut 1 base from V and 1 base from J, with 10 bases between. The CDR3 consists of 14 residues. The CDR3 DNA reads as TGCAGCGTTGAAGTTCGGGGCCGGAACACTGAAGCTTTCTTT. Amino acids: CSVEVRGRNTEAFF.

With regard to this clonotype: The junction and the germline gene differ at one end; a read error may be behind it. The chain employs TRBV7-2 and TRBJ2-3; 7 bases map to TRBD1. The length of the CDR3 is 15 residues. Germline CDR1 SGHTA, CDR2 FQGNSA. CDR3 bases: TGTCCCAGCAGCTTAGGGGGACAGCACACAGATACGCAGTATTTT. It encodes CPSSLGGQHTDTQYF.